The 7 T cell receptor beta chains below come from one sample, sequenced in a study of regulatory T cells in long-lasting Graves disease. The time point here: newly diagnosed GD, antithyroid drugs for less than 3 months. RNA from PBMCs was the source of the TCR library. In building TCR beta libraries, iRepertoire HTBI primers were used together with Arm-PCR of CDR3 regions. Using its own MiXCR run on the multiplex PCR reads, TCRdb lists one record per CDR3 protein. The table has about 400,000 distinct CDR3 sequences, around 15% seen once; the top ten hold approximately 21%. The starting material was peripheral blood mononuclear cells (PBMCs), obtained at new diagnosis, from a patient treated with antithyroid drugs. All receptors derive from a female donor with Graves disease.

This clonotype was seen more than once but under ten times. CDR3 nucleotide sequence: TGTGCCACCCCGGTGAGGAGCTATGGCTACACCTTC. Protein: CATPVRSYGYTF. This chain uses TRBV6-1 with TRBJ1-2; the D is unclear. There are 12 residues in the CDR3. V shed 10 bases and J shed 4 bases, with 13 bases lying between them. CDR1 is MNHNS, CDR2 SASEGT, per germline.

This clonotype was seen ten or more times. The CDR3 protein is CASSPPGRQAKNIQYF. The DNA of the CDR3 is TGTGCCAGCAGTCCACCTGGTCGTCAGGCCAAAAACATTCAGTACTTC. The V call is TRBV27, the J call TRBJ2-4; D gene uncertain. This CDR3 region has 16 residues. The germline V gene has CDR1 MNHEY and CDR2 SMNVEV (reference sequence). Trimming pared 5 bases from V and 1 base from J, leaving 15 bases between.

This clonotype was counted at least ten times. The V and J genes are TRBV27 and TRBJ1-2; perhaps TRBD1 as D (6 bases). Trimming removed 2 bases from V and 4 bases from J, with 11 bases in between. The germline V gene encodes CDR1 MNHEY and CDR2 SMNVEV (reference sequence). CDR3 length: 14 residues. The CDR3 loop is CASSLAGAGYGYTF. The CDR3 bases are TGTGCCAGCAGTTTAGCAGGGGCGGGCTATGGCTACACCTTC.

This clonotype showed up many times. The V call is TRBV7-2, the J call TRBJ1-1; D unclear. This CDR3 region has 13 residues. CDR1 and CDR2 from the germline V gene are SGHTA and FQGNSA. V lost 6 bases and J lost 3, with 11 bases in between. This CDR3 is CASSLGRYTEAFF. CDR3 nucleotides: TGTGCCAGCAGTTTGGGGAGGTACACTGAAGCTTTCTTT.

This clonotype has a count of ten or more. V and J are TRBV7-9 and TRBJ2-3; possible D gene TRBD2, 5 bases. The CDR3 is 18 residues long. Germline V gene sequence: CDR1 SEHNR, CDR2 FQNEAQ (reference sequence). Trimming removed 8 bases at V and 1 base at J, with 25 bases between. CDR3 DNA sequence: TGTGCCAGCCGGGGTACTAGGAGCGTGATATCTGGCACAGATACGCAGTATTTT. Translating gives CASRGTRSVISGTDTQYF.

This clonotype was found many times. The V gene is TRBV7-2, the J gene TRBJ1-1, with TRBD1 matching over 7 bases. Germline values: CDR1 SGHTA, CDR2 FQGNSA. The length of the CDR3 is 14 residues. V shed 4 bases and J 1 base; nucleotides not matched to a gene: 3. CDR3 residues: CASSWDRQNTEAFF. The CDR3 DNA sequence: TGTGCCAGCAGCTGGGACAGACAGAACACTGAAGCTTTCTTT.

This clonotype was counted ten times or more. This chain connects TRBV20-1 to TRBJ1-5, with D possibly TRBD1 on 6 matching bases. The CDR3 contains 16 residues. Germline V gives CDR1 DFQATT, CDR2 SNEGSKA (reference sequence). V shed 5 bases and J shed 10 bases, with 27 bases lying between them. DNA of the CDR3: TGCAGTGCTGTGGAAGGGGCAGGGGATAAACACTCTCCCCAGCATTTT. This translates into CSAVEGAGDKHSPQHF.